The 20 T cell receptor beta chains in this list originate from one sample, sequenced in a study of cytomegalovirus exposure and HLA in healthy donors. Amplification used 60 Vbeta primers and 13 Jbeta primers. Profiling relied on immunoSEQ multiplex PCR, and the TCRdb table lists in-frame clones only, not all of them. The profile shows around 180,000 clones, less than 75% of them singletons. The sequenced sample consisted of PBMCs. The receptors shown here come from a girl aged 10-17 years in good health and CMV-seronegative.

The V and J genes are TRBV11-2 and TRBJ1-2; perhaps TRBD1 as D (6 bases). From germline, CDR1 is SGHAT and CDR2 FQNNGV. The CDR3 spans 14 residues. V was pared by 0 bases and J by 7 bases, with 12 bases between. CDR3 nucleotide sequence: TGTGCCAGCAGCTTAGATCAGGGGATAGGTGGCTACACCTTC. Translating it yields CASSLDQGIGGYTF.

The V call is TRBV5-1, the J call TRBJ2-7, with D perhaps TRBD1 (6 bases). V lost 5 bases and J 7 bases, leaving 16 bases between the germline ends. Germline CDR1 SGHRS, CDR2 YFSETQ. CDR3 size: 13 residues. The chain's CDR3 is CASRQGADGEQYF. CDR3 bases: TGCGCCAGCAGACAGGGCGCCGACGGGGAGCAGTACTTC.

This clone was observed a few times. The CDR3, as DNA: TGTGCCAGCAGCCCCAGCGGGGACAGGGTCCGGTGGAACTATGGCTACACCTTC. This encodes CASSPSGDRVRWNYGYTF. The rearrangement links TRBV5-5 to TRBJ1-2, with TRBD1 matching over 9 bases. The junction had 15 bases not matched to a gene; V was cut back by 4 bases and J by 2 bases. Germline CDR1 reads SGHKS; CDR2 reads YYEKEE (reference sequence). This CDR3 comprises 18 residues.

The chain links TRBV19 to TRBJ1-4, with D possibly TRBD1 on 6 matching bases. The CDR3 is made up of 20 amino acids. Germline V gene sequence: CDR1 LNHDA, CDR2 SQIVND (reference sequence). V was cut by 5 bases and J by 0 bases, with 25 bases left in between. CDR3 protein: CASSVHREETREATNEKLFF. In nucleotides, the CDR3 is TGTGCCAGTAGTGTTCACAGGGAAGAAACACGAGAGGCAACTAATGAAAAACTGTTTTTT.

The chain recombines TRBV5-1 with TRBJ2-7, with D possibly matching TRBD1 (5 bases). V lost 5 bases to trimming and J lost 3 bases, with 12 bases between them. Germline V gives CDR1 SGHRS, CDR2 YFSETQ. This CDR3 contains 13 residues. Written as DNA, the CDR3 is TGCGCCAGCAGTCTACAGGAGCACTACGAGCAGTACTTC. It translates to CASSLQEHYEQYF.

V gene TRBV18 combines with J gene TRBJ2-7, with 7 bases identical to TRBD2. CDR3 size: 14 residues. J gave up 3 bases and V 2 bases, and 4 bases lay outside the gene matches. CDR1 is KGHSH and CDR2 is LQKENI in the germline V gene. CDR3 sequence: CASSPGGGVYEQYF. CDR3 nucleotide sequence: TGTGCCAGCTCACCAGGCGGGGGAGTCTACGAGCAGTACTTC.

This chain uses TRBV9 with TRBJ1-2, with 8 bases identical to TRBD1. Germline V lookup: CDR1 SGDLS, CDR2 YYNGEE. The V and J ends lost 3 bases and 3 bases, in that order; junction bases with no gene match: 10. This CDR3 has 16 residues. The CDR3 nucleotides read TGTGCCAGCAGCGCGTCTTCAGGGGGCTTAGACTATGGCTACACCTTC. The encoded protein is CASSASSGGLDYGYTF.

Concerning this clone: Mismatch with germline at one junction end may stem from a read error. The same CDR3 also results from other DNA sequences found in this sample. The J gene is TRBJ2-7, the V gene TRBV16; TRBD1 matches 10 bases. CDR1 KGHSY and CDR2 FQNENV come from the germline V gene. The CDR3 consists of 13 residues. CDR3 protein: CASSQSHGTGDNF. DNA of the CDR3: TGCGCCAGCAGCCAATCCCACGGGACAGGGGATAACTTC.

This sequence joins TRBV21-1 and TRBJ2-5; the table's D call, TRBD2, was not checked against the DNA. TRBV21-1 is a recognized pseudogene. This CDR3 is built from 13 residues. The CDR3 spells CASRGDPQETQYF. DNA for the CDR3: TGTGCCAGCCGGGGGGATCCTCAAGAGACCCAGTACTTC.

The chain carries TRBV5-1 and TRBJ2-2, with D possibly matching TRBD1 (5 bases). V lost 4 bases to trimming and J lost 6 bases, with 13 bases between them. This CDR3 contains 14 residues. Per the germline V gene, CDR1 is SGHRS and CDR2 is YFSETQ. The DNA for the CDR3 is TGCGCCAGCAGCGAAACCACAGGCCCCGGGGAGCTGTTTTTT. It encodes CASSETTGPGELFF.

The rearrangement links TRBV19 to TRBJ1-1; 8 bases are a match to TRBD1. Germline CDR1 LNHDA, CDR2 SQIVND (reference sequence). The V and J ends lost 3 bases and 0 bases, in that order; junction bases with no gene match: 9. The CDR3 runs to 17 residues. The chain's CDR3 is CASSIEHRGRVNTEAFF. The CDR3 DNA follows: TGTGCCAGTAGTATCGAACACAGGGGGAGGGTGAACACTGAAGCTTTCTTT.

V is TRBV6-1 and J is TRBJ2-7; TRBD1 matches at 7 bases. This CDR3 comprises 14 residues. Germline V gene lookup returns CDR1 MNHNS and CDR2 SASEGT. Trimming cost V 5 bases and J 1 base; bases outside gene matches: 5. Here the CDR3 DNA reads TGTGCCAGCAGTAATCGGGACAGATCCTACGAGCAGTACTTC. Translation: CASSNRDRSYEQYF.

For the CDR3, the DNA is TGTGCCAGTAGCTTACAGGGTTCGCGAAGCTCTGGGGCCAACGTCCTGACTTTC. As protein: CASSLQGSRSSGANVLTF. The V gene is TRBV19, the J gene TRBJ2-6; D is perhaps TRBD1 (6 bases). V dropped 6 bases and J dropped 0 bases, with 18 bases sitting between them. Per germline, CDR1 LNHDA and CDR2 SQIVND (reference sequence). The CDR3 length is 18 residues.

The rearrangement joins TRBV6-1 to TRBJ1-5; no reliable D call. The length of the CDR3 is 16 residues. Between the trimmed V and J ends, which lost 3 bases and 1 base, there was a span of 13 bases. Germline loops: CDR1 MNHNS, CDR2 SASEGT. The CDR3 bases are TGTGCCAGCAGTGATGGAGGCAGAGGGAGCAATCAGCCCCAGCATTTT. Its protein is CASSDGGRGSNQPQHF.

The rearrangement uses TRBV21-1 and TRBJ2-2; the D segment call TRBD1 is taken from the table without a DNA check. TRBV21-1 is listed as a pseudogene. The CDR3 is 17 residues long. CDR3 amino acids: CASSKKDGTANTGELFF. The CDR3 DNA sequence: TGTGCCAGCAGCAAAAAGGACGGGACAGCGAACACCGGGGAGCTGTTTTTT.

The chain couples TRBV5-1 to TRBJ2-3, with D perhaps TRBD2 (6 bases). V was pared by 2 bases and J by 0 bases, with 10 bases between. CDR1 SGHRS and CDR2 YFSETQ come from the germline V gene. The CDR3 loop spans 15 amino acids. The CDR3 coding sequence is TGCGCCAGCAGCTTTACGGGAGCTAGCACAGATACGCAGTATTTT. It specifies CASSFTGASTDTQYF. The whole variable domain, filled in from reference TRBV5-1 and TRBJ2-3, reads KAGVTQTPRYLIKTRGQQVTLSCSPISGHRSVSWYQQTPGQGLQFLFEYFSETQRNKGNFPGRFSGRQFSNSRSEMNVSTLELGDSALYLCASSFTGASTDTQYFGPGTRLTVL.

The chain is built from TRBV30 and TRBJ1-3, with D perhaps matching TRBD1 (5 bases). Trimming took 4 bases from V and 1 from J, leaving 17 bases between them. Germline V gene data show CDR1 as GTSNPN and CDR2 as SVGIG (reference sequence). This CDR3 has 16 amino acids. For the CDR3, the DNA is TGTGCCTGGAACCCCCCGGCCGGGGGTTCTGGAAACACCATATATTTT. This gives the protein CAWNPPAGGSGNTIYF.

The chain carries TRBV7-9 and TRBJ2-2, with D possibly matching TRBD1 (5 bases). Germline-derived CDR1 and CDR2 are SEHNR and FQNEAQ (reference sequence). V gave up 0 bases and J gave up 6 bases, with 14 bases separating them. This CDR3 contains 16 residues. In nucleotides, the CDR3 is TGTGCCAGCAGCTTAGCTCCCTGGACATCCTCCGGGGAGCTGTTTTTT. It yields the protein CASSLAPWTSSGELFF.

V usage is TRBV5-1 and J usage is TRBJ2-5; 9 bases are shared with TRBD2. The V gene end was trimmed by 1 base and the J gene end by 0 bases; junction bases not matched to a gene: 1. The CDR3 sequence is 15 residues long. Germline lookup yields CDR1 SGHRS and CDR2 YFSETQ. Here the CDR3 DNA reads TGCGCCAGCAGCTTGCTAGCGGGGAACCAAGAGACCCAGTACTTC. Its translation is CASSLLAGNQETQYF.

J is TRBJ1-4 and V is TRBV6-1; 7 nucleotides align to TRBD1. The CDR3 has 15 amino acids. Looked up from germline, CDR1 is MNHNS and CDR2 is SASEGT. The J segment lost 8 bases and the V segment lost 5 bases, leaving 11 bases of the junction unmatched. The CDR3 coding sequence is TGTGCCAGCAGTCCCTCGACAGGGCGGGGAGAAAAACTGTTTTTT. This sequence encodes CASSPSTGRGEKLFF.